The 21 T cell receptor beta chains below were found in one sample sequenced in a study of T cell repertoires in cytomegalovirus infection. These receptors' targets are unknown. TCRdb re-analysed the reads in MiXCR, keeping a single row per CDR3 protein. The sample includes under 130,000 distinct CDR3 sequences, 35% to 50% of them seen just once. This specimen consisted of CD8+ T cells from cultured PBMCs, obtained from culture after CMV antigen stimulation. The origin of the receptors is a human donor in good health (CMV status not recorded). Some clones in this sample may be carry-over from other donors' samples.

There are many counts of this clonotype. The gene calls are TRBV11-2 and TRBJ1-1, with D perhaps matching TRBD1 (5 bases). Germline CDR1 and CDR2: SGHAT and FQNNGV. CDR3 length: 14 amino acids. Trimming shortened V by 4 bases and J by 1 base, and 10 bases separated the two germline ends. This CDR3 is CASSWGLTNTEAFF. CDR3 nucleotide sequence: TGTGCCAGCAGCTGGGGACTGACGAACACTGAAGCTTTCTTT.

The chain carries TRBV28 and TRBJ2-7; D uncertain. The CDR3 spans 12 residues. The V and J ends lost 8 bases and 5 bases respectively, with 13 bases between them. Germline-derived CDR1 and CDR2 are MDHEN and SYDVKM. The CDR3 region is CASAVPPHEQYF. The CDR3 nucleotides read TGTGCCAGCGCGGTTCCCCCACACGAGCAGTACTTC. The complete variable domain, with remaining parts taken from reference TRBV28 and TRBJ2-7, reads DVKVTQSSRYLVKRTGEKVFLECVQDMDHENMFWYRQDPGLGLRLIYFSYDVKMKEKGDIPEGYSVSREKKERFSLILESASTNQTSMYLCASAVPPHEQYFGPGTRLTVT.

This clonotype came up many times. The chain employs TRBV7-8 and TRBJ2-1; 9 bases align to TRBD1. V gave up 6 bases and J gave up 8 bases; unmatched junction bases: 11. The CDR3 sequence is 15 residues long. Germline CDR1 reads SGHVS; CDR2 reads FQNEAQ. Here the CDR3 DNA reads TGTGCCAGCAGGGGAGGGATAGACAGGGGGTATGAGCAGTTCTTC. As protein: CASRGGIDRGYEQFF.

The chain combines TRBV20-1 with TRBJ2-1; 10 bases map to TRBD2. CDR1 and CDR2 (germline): DFQATT, SNEGSKA (reference sequence). The length of the CDR3 is 15 residues. Trimming cost V 6 bases and J 0 bases; bases outside gene matches: 5. The DNA of the CDR3 is TGCAGTGCCCTTAGCGGGGGGAGCTCCTACAATGAGCAGTTCTTC. It translates to CSALSGGSSYNEQFF.

The rearrangement links TRBV7-2 to TRBJ2-3; D is perhaps TRBD1 (5 bases). Trimming stripped 2 bases from V and 6 bases from J, with 18 bases between. The germline V gene encodes CDR1 SGHTA and CDR2 FQGNSA. This CDR3 is 16 amino acids long. DNA for the CDR3: TGTGCCAGCAGCTTAAAGTGGCAGGGCGCGGCTGATACGCAGTATTTT. Encoded protein: CASSLKWQGAADTQYF.

This clonotype was counted many times. V usage is TRBV28 and J usage is TRBJ2-3; no definite D call. CDR3 length equals 12 residues. Germline V gives CDR1 MDHEN, CDR2 SYDVKM. V was shortened by 2 bases and J by 5 bases, with 5 bases between the two germline ends. The CDR3 coding sequence is TGTGCCAGCAGTTTAATGAGAGATACGCAGTATTTT. Translating it yields CASSLMRDTQYF.

The chain combines TRBV7-8 with TRBJ2-7, with D tentatively TRBD1 (6 bases). Deletions cut 3 bases from V and 0 bases from J, with 18 bases between. The germline CDR1 and CDR2 sequences are SGHVS and FQNEAQ. CDR3 length: 17 amino acids. CDR3 loop: CASSFLGDGQSSYEQYF. The CDR3 DNA is TGTGCCAGCAGCTTCCTCGGAGATGGACAGAGCTCCTACGAGCAGTACTTC. Based on the CDR3 plus reference TRBV7-8 and TRBJ2-7, the full variable domain is GAGVSQSPRYKVAKRGQDVALRCDPISGHVSLFWYQQALGQGPEFLTYFQNEAQLDKSGLPSDRFFAERPEGSVSTLKIQRTQQEDSAVYLCASSFLGDGQSSYEQYFGPGTRLTVT.

This clonotype has just a few counts. This sequence joins TRBV12-3 or TRBV12-4 and TRBJ1-6, with 7 bases that match TRBD1. This CDR3 has 13 residues. The V and J ends lost 6 bases and 8 bases, in that order; junction bases with no gene match: 4. The CDR3 spells CASRVTGDSPLHF. CDR3 in DNA: TGTGCCAGCAGGGTCACAGGGGATTCACCCCTCCACTTT.

This clonotype was seen a few times. The chain uses TRBV29-1 and TRBJ1-1, with D maybe TRBD1 (6 bases). Trimming took 4 bases from V and 3 from J, leaving 12 bases between them. From germline, CDR1 is SQVTM and CDR2 ANQGSEA. CDR3 length: 13 amino acids. The DNA for the CDR3 is TGCAGCGTTGCTGGGGGCTGGGACACTGAAGCTTTCTTT. Protein product: CSVAGGWDTEAFF.

This clonotype was observed a few times. The chain couples TRBV4-1 to TRBJ1-5; possibly TRBD1 for D (5 bases). The germline V gene has CDR1 MGHRA and CDR2 YSYEKL. The CDR3 has 16 residues. V gave up 0 bases and J gave up 2 bases, with 11 bases separating them. This CDR3 is CASSQERGEGNQPQHF. CDR3 nucleotides: TGCGCCAGCAGCCAAGAAAGGGGTGAGGGCAATCAGCCCCAGCATTTT.

The gene calls are TRBV7-6 and TRBJ1-5; D call uncertain. Germline CDR1 is SGHVS and CDR2 is FNYEAQ. Trimming pared 2 bases from V and 5 bases from J, leaving 7 bases between. The CDR3 is 13 amino acids. The CDR3: CASSLSVDQPQHF. The DNA for the CDR3 is TGTGCCAGCAGCTTATCCGTCGATCAGCCCCAGCATTTT. Full variable domain (remainder filled in from reference TRBV7-6 and TRBJ1-5): GAGVSQSPRYKVTKRGQDVALRCDPISGHVSLYWYRQALGQGPEFLTYFNYEAQQDKSGLPNDRFSAERPEGSISTLTIQRTEQRDSAMYRCASSLSVDQPQHFGDGTRLSIL.

The genes are TRBV3-1 and TRBJ1-1; D possibly corresponds to TRBD1 (6 bases). Germline V gives CDR1 LGHDT, CDR2 YNNKEL (reference sequence). V was cut by 3 bases and J by 7 bases, with 9 bases left in between. The CDR3 totals 12 residues. CDR3 amino acids: CASSHSGVEAFF. The CDR3 bases are TGTGCCAGCAGCCACTCAGGGGTTGAAGCTTTCTTT.

The DNA of the CDR3 is TGTGCCAGCAGCCAAGATGTAAGGGTTGACACCGGGGAGCTGTTTTTT. Amino acid sequence: CASSQDVRVDTGELFF. V and J are TRBV3-1 and TRBJ2-2; no reliable D call. Germline assignment: CDR1 LGHDT and CDR2 YNNKEL (reference sequence). With 0 bases removed from V and 3 bases from J, the gap between germline ends came to 11 bases. The CDR3 loop spans 16 amino acids.

This sequence joins TRBV7-8 and TRBJ2-5, with 9 bases fitting TRBD1. Per germline, CDR1 SGHVS and CDR2 FQNEAQ. Germline trimming cut 5 bases from V and 5 bases from J; bases unmatched to any gene: 9. The length of the CDR3 is 15 residues. This chain's CDR3 is CASSPADRGYETQYF. In DNA form, the CDR3 reads TGTGCCAGCAGCCCGGCGGACAGGGGCTATGAGACCCAGTACTTC.

This clonotype appeared a few times. The chain joins TRBV19 to TRBJ1-5; D is perhaps TRBD1 (5 bases). The CDR3 sequence is 16 residues long. Trimming shortened V by 3 bases and J by 1 base, and 13 bases separated the two germline ends. Germline V gene sequence: CDR1 LNHDA, CDR2 SQIVND (reference sequence). CDR3 bases: TGTGCCAGTAGTATCGGGGCAGGAGGGAGCAATCAGCCCCAGCATTTT. Translated: CASSIGAGGSNQPQHF.

In this sample, this clonotype turned up a few times. J is TRBJ2-2 and V is TRBV7-6; a possible D gene is TRBD2 (6 bases). Germline lookup yields CDR1 SGHVS and CDR2 FNYEAQ. This CDR3 spans 15 amino acids. V lost 5 bases to trimming and J lost 4 bases, with 14 bases between them. DNA of the CDR3: TGTGCCAGCAGCCAGGGAGGTTCCCTCACCGGGGAGCTGTTTTTT. Translation gives CASSQGGSLTGELFF.

The chain uses TRBV12-3 or TRBV12-4 and TRBJ2-3, with 8 bases lining up with TRBD1. CDR3 length: 13 amino acids. Unmatched junction bases numbered 5, after V lost 10 bases and J lost 2 bases. The CDR3 coding sequence is TGTGCCACGACAGGGGCCCACACAGATACGCAGTATTTT. As protein: CATTGAHTDTQYF.

V gene TRBV7-9 combines with J gene TRBJ1-1; no definite D call. With 5 bases removed from V and 0 bases from J, the gap between germline ends came to 10 bases. The CDR3 length is 14 residues. CDR1 is SEHNR, CDR2 FQNEAQ, per germline (reference sequence). CDR3 loop: CASSPPWVNTEAFF. The CDR3 nucleotides read TGTGCCAGCAGCCCCCCTTGGGTGAACACTGAAGCTTTCTTT. The variable domain in full, completed from reference TRBV7-9 and TRBJ1-1, reads DTGVSQNPRHKITKRGQNVTFRCDPISEHNRLYWYRQTLGQGPEFLTYFQNEAQLEKSRLLSDRFSAERPKGSFSTLEIQRTEQGDSAMYLCASSPPWVNTEAFFGQGTRLTVV.

This clonotype has just a few counts. This sequence joins TRBV5-1 and TRBJ2-1; D ambiguous. Trimming removed 0 bases at V and 2 bases at J, with 9 bases between. This CDR3 is 15 amino acids long. Germline CDR1 SGHRS, CDR2 YFSETQ. The CDR3 sequence is CASSLAVPTYNEQFF. The CDR3 DNA reads TGCGCCAGCAGCTTGGCTGTACCGACCTACAATGAGCAGTTCTTC.

Ten or more counts support this clonotype. This chain connects TRBV6-1 to TRBJ1-5; D call uncertain. CDR3 size: 16 residues. Germline V gene sequence: CDR1 MNHNS, CDR2 SASEGT. Trimming cost V 6 bases and J 0 bases, with 15 bases left between them. The CDR3 DNA reads TGTGCCAGCAGACTACTAACCAGAGATAGCAATCAGCCCCAGCATTTT. It codes for CASRLLTRDSNQPQHF.

The chain joins TRBV28 to TRBJ2-7, with D possibly matching TRBD1 (6 bases). This CDR3 spans 15 amino acids. Germline V gene data show CDR1 as MDHEN and CDR2 as SYDVKM. V was cut by 5 bases and J by 3 bases, with 17 bases left in between. CDR3 sequence reads: CASSPWAGVFYEQYF. The CDR3 DNA is TGTGCCAGCAGTCCCTGGGCAGGGGTTTTCTACGAGCAGTACTTC.